This T cell receptor beta chain emerged from a study of T-cell reconstitution after alpha-beta-depleted transplantation in children. Study-level points and caveats: T-cell numbers and diversity one year post-transplant derived largely from freshly generated T cells. Surviving recipient T cells and thymic progenitors underlay high day-60 TCRbeta diversity in some patients. Reports say that about two months after transplant, the alpha-beta T cells came out of several hundred graft clones that had expanded.

The CDR3 consists of 15 residues. The V segment lost 6 bases and the J segment 0 bases; nucleotides outside the gene matches: 6. Looked up from germline, CDR1 is DFQATT and CDR2 is SNEGSKA (reference sequence). Of note for this clonotype: Its antigen is not identified.

Unique molecular identifiers were used in preparing the TCRbeta library. TCRdb called the PCR reads again in MiXCR, with one record for every CDR3 protein. The sample gives approximately 500,000 distinct CDR3 sequences, roughly a tenth of which show up once; 2% to 2.5% is in the top ten. The clonotype originates from a child aged 2-9 years with inherited bone marrow failure, due to receive a stem cell transplant. The source material was PBMCs, sampled before TCRalphabeta/CD19-depleted stem cell transplant. The genes are TRBV20-1 and TRBJ1-5, with 9 nucleotides matching TRBD1. The chain's CDR3 is CSAVQGAGSNQPQHF. For the CDR3, the DNA is TGCAGTGCGGTACAGGGGGCTGGTAGCAATCAGCCCCAGCATTTT.